This TCR beta chain was identified in a study of T cell responses to AZD1222 COVID-19 vaccine. Study-level background: Second-dose intervals near 4 or 12 weeks were combined. Study-wide points: Increases in Spike-specific TCR breadth and depth were seen after two AZD1222 doses. Clonal diversity was possibly underestimated, and the donors were mostly white British, with more females. Among AZD1222 vaccinees, only five or six were seropositive at baseline.

In regard to this clone: What it binds is not known.

V trimming: 5 bases; J trimming: 8 bases; junction bases outside the gene matches: 6. The CDR3 is made up of 13 amino acids. Germline assignment: CDR1 SGHVS and CDR2 FQNEAQ. Assay used: immunoSEQ multiplex PCR; TCRdb lists only in-frame clones, some missing. The table records more than 85,000 clones, 88% of them present only once. The sample consisted of peripheral blood, taken on day 0 of AZD1222 vaccination. This chain uses TRBV7-8 with TRBJ1-2, with 9 nucleotides matching TRBD1. The clonotype comes from an adult in good health. In nucleotides, the CDR3 is TGTGCCAGCAGCCCGGGACAGGGAACCGGCTACACCTTC. It specifies CASSPGQGTGYTF.